Sequencing of this T cell receptor beta chain was carried out in a study of Graves' ophthalmopathy and Graves' hyperthyroidism. Study-wide findings and caveats: In blood appeared most of the expanded thyroid clonotypes whose frequency exceeded 0.001.

People with hyperthyroidism were aged 18 to 65 and newly diagnosed, under 2 months' duration. Pregnant or lactating patients and those with other autoimmune diseases or uncontrolled infections were excluded. PBMCs originated in more than 7.5 ml of fresh peripheral blood. This clonotype was observed at least ten times. Its antigen remains unknown. Amplified material comprised TCR beta CDR3 regions derived from RNA transcripts. Amplification began with first-round RT-PCR using HTBI primers, then second-round multiplex PCR was performed. Using its own MiXCR run on the multiplex PCR reads, TCRdb lists one record per CDR3 protein. The data hold a few hundred thousand distinct CDR3 sequences, with approximately 18% observed a single time. Trimming stripped 2 bases from V and 0 bases from J, with 13 bases between. In germline, CDR1 is DFQATT, CDR2 SNEGSKA (reference sequence). The CDR3 loop spans 16 amino acids.

The source material was peripheral blood. The chain couples TRBV20-1 to TRBJ2-2; D remains ambiguous. The TCR originated in an adult woman with stable Graves' hyperthyroidism. The CDR3 loop reads CSARPADRANTGELFF. The CDR3 nucleotides are TGCAGTGCTAGACCCGCGGACCGCGCGAACACCGGGGAGCTGTTTTTT.